These T cell receptor beta chains were read from a single sample in a study of STAT5B mutations in CD4+ large granular lymphocyte leukemia. This table comes from immunoSEQ multiplex PCR, and its TCRdb copy is limited to in-frame clones, with some not included. In the table there are about 18,000 clones, 65% to 85% of which are singletons. The material sequenced was CD4+ T cells from blood buffy coats. Receptor source: a human donor in good health. Each CDR3 is given with its conserved first and last residue. Fields, in order: V gene, D gene, J gene, clone size, CDR3 protein, CDR3 DNA. The D gene is left open where the match is weak. Size is omitted from some rows. Given values are once, few, many or a class for expanded clones.

TRBV4-2	NA	TRBJ2-5	NA	CASSQGSGPQETQYF	TGTGCCAGCAGCCAAGGAAGCGGGCCTCAAGAGACCCAGTACTTC
TRBV5-4	NA	TRBJ2-5	NA	CASSLDTGLVETQYF	TGTGCCAGCAGCTTGGATACGGGTTTGGTAGAGACCCAGTACTTC
TRBV25-1	NA	TRBJ1-5	NA	CASSGDFSNQPQHF	TGTGCCAGCAGTGGCGATTTTAGCAATCAGCCCCAGCATTTT
TRBV6-1	TRBD1	TRBJ1-2	NA	CASSEAILQGAAGYTF	TGTGCCAGCAGTGAAGCAATCTTACAGGGGGCCGCGGGCTACACCTTC
TRBV6-5	NA	TRBJ1-3	NA	CASSYSFTGSTIYF	TGTGCCAGCAGTTACAGCTTCACAGGCAGCACCATATATTTT
TRBV20-1	NA	TRBJ2-7	NA	CSALGEYEQYF	TGCAGTGCCCTAGGAGAATACGAGCAGTACTTC
TRBV5-6	NA	TRBJ1-5	NA	CASSLRIGRQPQHF	TGTGCCAGCAGCTTGCGGATAGGTCGGCAGCCCCAGCATTTT
TRBV18	NA	TRBJ2-5	once	CASSPLPGAQETQYF	TGTGCCAGCTCACCACTTCCCGGGGCCCAAGAGACCCAGTACTTC
TRBV7-2	NA	TRBJ2-1	once	CASSLVNEQFF	TGTGCCAGCAGCCTTGTTAATGAGCAGTTCTTC
TRBV27	NA	TRBJ2-1	NA	CASSFVWTSYNNEQFF	TGTGCCAGCAGTTTCGTCTGGACCTCATACAACAATGAGCAGTTCTTC
TRBV19	NA	TRBJ2-2	NA	CASSIGRRRSGELFF	TGTGCCAGTAGTATAGGGCGGCGGAGGAGCGGGGAGCTGTTTTTT
TRBV13	NA	TRBJ1-3	NA	CASSSRSSGNTIYF	TGTGCCAGCAGCTCTCGGTCCTCTGGAAACACCATATATTTT
TRBV19	NA	TRBJ1-2	NA	CASSPLGVSQDYGYTF	TGTGCCAGTAGCCCACTCGGGGTCAGTCAAGACTATGGCTACACCTTC
TRBV2	NA	TRBJ1-2	NA	CASSATHLQGRYTF	TGTGCCAGCAGTGCGACCCACCTCCAGGGGCGCTACACCTTC
TRBV9	NA	TRBJ2-7	NA	CASSPRAASSYEQYF	TGTGCCAGCAGCCCGAGGGCGGCGAGCTCCTACGAGCAGTACTTC
TRBV6-4	NA	TRBJ1-1	NA	CASDGENTEAFF	TGTGCCAGCGATGGGGAGAACACTGAAGCTTTCTTT
TRBV6-1	TRBD1	TRBJ2-7	NA	CASSRTTGEYEQYF	TGTGCCAGCAGTAGAACAACAGGGGAATACGAGCAGTACTTC
TRBV18	NA	TRBJ1-1	NA	CASSGIGGTEAFF	TGTGCCAGCTCAGGGATTGGGGGGACTGAAGCTTTCTTT
TRBV19	NA	TRBJ2-5	NA	CASNRGAGETQYF	TGTGCCAGTAATCGGGGAGCGGGAGAGACCCAGTACTTC
TRBV7-9	NA	TRBJ2-7	NA	CASTEMGQGELSEQYF	TGTGCCAGCACCGAGATGGGCCAAGGGGAATTGAGCGAGCAGTACTTC
TRBV2	TRBD2	TRBJ2-3	NA	CASRTSGGFTDTQYF	TGTGCCAGCAGGACTAGCGGGGGTTTCACAGATACGCAGTATTTT
TRBV28	TRBD1	TRBJ2-7	NA	CASSLRAGGLFEQYF	TGTGCCAGCAGTTTGAGGGCAGGGGGTCTGTTTGAGCAGTACTTC
TRBV2	TRBD2	TRBJ2-3	NA	CASSLLLLAVVGTDTQYF	TGTGCCAGCAGCCTACTATTACTAGCGGTTGTGGGAACAGATACGCAGTATTTT
TRBV5-6	NA	TRBJ1-2	NA	CASSLGRELHGYTF	TGTGCCAGCAGCTTGGGCAGGGAATTGCATGGCTACACCTTC
TRBV6-6	NA	TRBJ2-1	NA	CASRLANNEQFF	TGTGCCAGCAGACTAGCCAACAATGAGCAGTTCTTC
TRBV27	NA	TRBJ1-4	NA	CASSSPRDSLEKLFF	TGTGCCAGCAGTTCCCCCCGGGACTCTCTCGAAAAACTGTTTTTT
TRBV10-2	TRBD2	TRBJ2-3	NA	CASRATIGTSGRSTDTQYF	TGCGCCAGCAGGGCCACCATTGGGACTAGCGGGAGGAGCACAGATACGCAGTATTTT
TRBV19	NA	TRBJ2-1	few	CASSIKLASSYNEQFF	TGTGCCAGTAGTATAAAACTAGCTAGCTCCTACAATGAGCAGTTCTTC
TRBV29-1	NA	TRBJ1-2	once	CSVEQGLYGYTF	TGCAGCGTAGAACAGGGCCTCTATGGCTACACCTTC
TRBV27	NA	TRBJ1-1	NA	CASRKTGNTEAFF	TGTGCCAGCAGGAAAACAGGGAACACTGAAGCTTTCTTT
TRBV6-1	NA	TRBJ1-3	NA	CASRLVGTAGNTIYF	TGTGCCAGCAGGTTGGTGGGCACGGCCGGAAACACCATATATTTT
TRBV7-9	TRBD1	TRBJ1-2	NA	CASSLGQGDYGYTF	TGTGCCAGCAGCTTAGGACAGGGGGACTATGGCTACACCTTC
TRBV10-1	NA	TRBJ1-3	NA	CASSESTLRAGNTIYF	TGCGCCAGCAGTGAGTCGACCTTGAGGGCTGGAAACACCATATATTTT
TRBV30	NA	TRBJ1-5	once	CAWTPLAGGQPQHF	TGTGCCTGGACCCCACTGGCAGGCGGGCAGCCCCAGCATTTT
TRBV7-3	TRBD1	TRBJ1-5	NA	CASSLALQGESGQPQHF	TGTGCCAGCAGCTTAGCCTTACAGGGGGAGTCTGGTCAGCCCCAGCATTTT
TRBV19	NA	TRBJ1-3	few	CASGAAYSGNTIYF	TGTGCCAGTGGGGCCGCCTACTCTGGAAACACCATATATTTT
TRBV2	NA	TRBJ1-3	NA	CASSQNGGSGNTIYF	TGTGCCAGCAGTCAAAACGGGGGGTCTGGAAACACCATATATTTT
TRBV10-3	NA	TRBJ1-1	few	CAISESTVKNTEAFF	TGTGCCATCAGTGAGTCGACCGTCAAGAACACTGAAGCTTTCTTT
TRBV6-1	NA	TRBJ2-2	NA	CASKDQSNTGELFF	TGTGCCAGCAAGGATCAATCGAACACCGGGGAGCTGTTTTTT
TRBV4-2	NA	TRBJ2-2	NA	CASSQLGFGNTGELFF	TGTGCCAGCAGCCAACTAGGGTTTGGGAACACCGGGGAGCTGTTTTTT
TRBV4-1	TRBD2	TRBJ2-2	NA	CASSQGGLAGVGTGELFF	TGCGCCAGCAGCCAAGGGGGACTAGCGGGAGTAGGGACCGGGGAGCTGTTTTTT
TRBV10-3	NA	TRBJ2-4	NA	CAISEAKNIQYF	TGTGCCATCAGTGAGGCCAAAAACATTCAGTACTTC
TRBV6-4	TRBD2	TRBJ2-2	once	CASSEGRDTGELFF	TGTGCCAGCAGTGAAGGGAGGGACACCGGGGAGCTGTTTTTT